This T cell receptor beta chain is from a study of human thymus T cells. Trimming cost V 2 bases and J 0 bases; bases outside gene matches: 6. The CDR3 totals 16 residues. CDR1 and CDR2 from the germline V gene are GTSNPN and SVGIG (reference sequence). Generated by immunoSEQ multiplex PCR, the TCRdb table keeps only in-frame clones and is missing some. The data contain under 150,000 clones, around 94% of them singletons. Corrective cardiac operations yielded the resected thymus tissue. Healthy Finnish infants undergoing corrective surgery for congenital heart defects were used as donors. The sequenced sample consisted of thymus tissue. The clonotype comes from a boy younger than two with a congenital heart defect but otherwise immunologically healthy. V usage is TRBV30 and J usage is TRBJ2-7; TRBD2 matches at 11 bases. CDR3 in DNA: TGTGCCTGGAGTTTACTAGCGGGGGCCTACTCCTACGAGCAGTACTTC. This sequence encodes CAWSLLAGAYSYEQYF. Supplemented by reference TRBV30 and TRBJ2-7, the full variable domain reads SQTIHQWPATLVQPVGSPLSLECTVEGTSNPNLYWYRQAAGRGLQLLFYSVGIGQISSEVPQNLSASRPQDRQFILSSKKLLLSDSGFYLCAWSLLAGAYSYEQYFGPGTRLTVT.